The sequence of this T cell receptor (beta chain) was determined in a study of shared clonotypes between healthy human individuals. Broader study findings: The study generally estimated greater richness for naive than memory subsets.

The V and J ends lost 1 base and 2 bases, in that order; junction bases with no gene match: 3. The CDR3 spans 15 residues. CDR1 is SGHTA, CDR2 FQGNSA, per germline. Concerning this clone itself: No antigen is known for it.

Positively selected for CCR7, the CD45RO-negative cells used as naive CD8 cells excluded terminally differentiated effector memory CD45RA+ cells. Nashville, Tennessee was home to all donors, who were Caucasian adults. Libraries were prepared by immunoSEQ multiplex PCR; TCRdb keeps only in-frame clonotypes and omits some of them. The table records over 2 million clones, about 95% of them present only once. The V and J genes are TRBV7-2 and TRBJ2-7; 9 bases line up with TRBD2. This clonotype was sampled from a man aged 18 to 30 in good health. The sequencing input was naive CD8+ T cells sorted from blood. The CDR3 protein is CASSLVLAGTYEQYF. The CDR3 DNA reads TGTGCCAGCAGCTTAGTCCTAGCGGGGACCTACGAGCAGTACTTC.